This T cell receptor beta chain comes out of a study of T-cell reconstitution after alpha-beta-depleted transplantation in children (dated by TCRdb to the mid-2010s). Context from the whole study: T-cell immune reconstitution after TCRalphabeta/CD19-depleted allogeneic hematopoietic cell transplantation in children was quantitatively tracked in the study by means of TCR repertoire profiling.

Details on this clonotype: No antigen is known for it. It has no much larger one-base neighbor in the sample; base qualities were not kept.

Measured from the cysteine to the phenylalanine, the CDR3 is 19 residues long. The read is trimmed to its CDR3 DNA, 57 bases read in frame from base 1. Via the germline V gene (reference sequence), CDR1 is DFQATT and CDR2 SNEGSKA. The germline V end is reduced by 3 bases and the J end by 1 base; junction bases left unmatched: 12. Libraries were built with PCR. Sequencing was carried out with an Illumina HiSeq 2500. Molecular barcoding was employed in the preparation of TCR libraries, with unique molecular identifiers being used to normalize TCRbeta repertoire quantification. TCRdb took the public reads, trimmed them with fastp at Q25, ran MiXCR for clone calling and kept in-frame beta chains. Rows matching on CDR3 protein sequence are summarized as one entry with the most common DNA and genes. The table for this sample lists over 550,000 distinct CDR3 sequences; roughly a tenth of them were counted only once. The ten most abundant clones make up around 4% of the sample.

This TCR came from a human donor who donated a stem cell graft to a child with acute myeloid leukemia. The sequencing used PBMCs from the stem cell graft donor, collected from the stem cell graft. The rearranged chain carries TRBV20-1 and TRBJ1-6, with TRBD1 identical over 10 junction bases. CDR3 loop: CSARPIYRDRGSYNSPLHF. Here is the DNA: TGCAGTGCTAGGCCCATCTATCGGGACAGGGGTTCCTATAATTCACCCCTCCACTTT.